These 18 T cell receptor beta chains originate from one sample sequenced in a study of blood T cell repertoires in COVID-19. The repertoire was sequenced with immunoSEQ multiplex PCR; TCRdb's copy has only in-frame clones and lacks some. The data contain about 140,000 clones, more than 80% of them singletons. The sequencing sample was made of peripheral blood. Receptors were obtained from a woman of 80 years or more with acute or convalescent COVID-19.

V and J are TRBV5-1 and TRBJ1-3, with 9 bases that match TRBD1. CDR1 SGHRS and CDR2 YFSETQ come from the germline V gene. The V and J ends lost 2 bases and 2 bases, in that order; junction bases with no gene match: 5. This CDR3 has 16 amino acids. The CDR3 is CASSLTGTGTGNTIYF. For the CDR3, the DNA is TGCGCCAGCAGCTTAACCGGGACAGGGACTGGAAACACCATATATTTT.

V and J are TRBV6-6 and TRBJ1-5, with 8 bases fitting TRBD1. CDR1 and CDR2 (germline): MNHNY, SVGAGI (reference sequence). The junction had 2 bases not matched to a gene; V was cut back by 2 bases and J by 2 bases. The CDR3 has 15 amino acids. The CDR3 coding sequence is TGTGCCAGCAGTTACCAACAGGGGGGCAATCAGCCCCAGCATTTT. This sequence encodes CASSYQQGGNQPQHF.

In DNA, the CDR3 is TGTGCCAGCAGTGGGAGACAGATGAACACTGAAGCTTTCTTT. It specifies CASSGRQMNTEAFF. V usage is TRBV2 and J usage is TRBJ1-1, with a weak D call TRBD1 (5 bases). Between the trimmed V and J ends, which lost 4 bases and 0 bases, there was a span of 9 bases. The CDR3 loop spans 14 amino acids. CDR1 is SNHLY, CDR2 FYNNEI, per germline.

This chain uses TRBV5-4 with TRBJ1-2; weak D call: TRBD1 (5 bases). V shed 3 bases and J shed 8 bases, with 26 bases lying between them. Germline CDR1 reads SGHNT; CDR2 reads YYREEE (reference sequence). The CDR3 extends over 17 amino acids. CDR3 residues: CASSSEGVRGYAGGYTF. CDR3 DNA sequence: TGTGCCAGCAGCTCGGAGGGTGTCCGGGGGTATGCCGGGGGCTACACCTTC.

The chain uses TRBV19 and TRBJ1-6; D perhaps matches TRBD1 (6 bases). Germline CDR1 is LNHDA and CDR2 is SQIVND (reference sequence). Trimming removed 9 bases from V and 0 bases from J, with 18 bases in between. The CDR3 is 17 residues long. DNA of the CDR3: TGTGCCAGCCTCCCGGCGGGGGGGCTCTCCTATAATTCACCCCTCCACTTT. It is translated as CASLPAGGLSYNSPLHF.

This sequence joins TRBV12-3 or TRBV12-4 and TRBJ1-3; D is ambiguous. Trimming pared 10 bases from V and 3 bases from J, leaving 10 bases between. The CDR3 runs to 12 residues. CDR3 DNA sequence: TGTGCCACGGGAGACGTTGGAAACACCATATATTTT. Amino acid sequence: CATGDVGNTIYF.

V and J are TRBV5-1 and TRBJ1-1; tentatively, D is TRBD1 (5 bases). CDR1 and CDR2 from the germline V gene are SGHRS and YFSETQ. Trimming pared 0 bases from V and 1 base from J, leaving 16 bases between. The CDR3 totals 17 residues. CDR3 sequence reads: CASSLGSLAGSNTEAFF. As DNA, the CDR3 is TGCGCCAGCAGCTTGGGGTCCTTGGCAGGGTCGAACACTGAAGCTTTCTTT.

J is TRBJ1-5 and V is TRBV14; TRBD1 matches at 7 bases. The CDR3 is 15 residues long. V dropped 4 bases and J dropped 7; count of bases not matched to a gene: 10. Germline V gives CDR1 SGHDN, CDR2 FVKESK. The CDR3 loop reads CASSLGTVVRQPQHF. CDR3 nucleotides: TGTGCCAGCAGCCTAGGGACAGTGGTAAGGCAGCCCCAGCATTTT.

This clone was counted a single time. Other DNA sequences within the sample encode an identical CDR3. J is TRBJ1-3 and V is TRBV7-6; 9 nucleotides line up with TRBD1. CDR3 size: 15 residues. V was clipped by 4 bases and J by 4 bases; unmatched bases: 5. The germline V gene encodes CDR1 SGHVS and CDR2 FNYEAQ. In DNA, the CDR3 is TGTGCCAGCAGCTCGGGGACAGGGACCGGAAACACCATATATTTT. Its translation is CASSSGTGTGNTIYF. Drawing the rest from reference TRBV7-6 and TRBJ1-3, the complete variable domain is GAGVSQSPRYKVTKRGQDVALRCDPISGHVSLYWYRQALGQGPEFLTYFNYEAQQDKSGLPNDRFSAERPEGSISTLTIQRTEQRDSAMYRCASSSGTGTGNTIYFGEGSWLTVV.

This clone was detected only once. The chain is built from TRBV20-1 and TRBJ2-5; D possibly corresponds to TRBD1 (6 bases). This CDR3 has 11 amino acids. Germline CDR1 and CDR2: DFQATT and SNEGSKA (reference sequence). Trimming pared 7 bases from V and 5 bases from J, leaving 11 bases between. CDR3 nucleotides: TGCAGTGGACCCCAGGGGGAGACCCAGTACTTC. Its translation is CSGPQGETQYF.

The chain recombines TRBV7-2 with TRBJ2-7; no definite D call. V was trimmed by 0 bases and J by 2 bases, leaving 8 bases between them. The CDR3 contains 14 residues. The germline gives CDR1 SGHTA, CDR2 FQGNSA. The CDR3 DNA sequence: TGTGCCAGCAGCTTAGCGAGTCGGGCCTACGAGCAGTACTTC. This translates into CASSLASRAYEQYF. Based on the CDR3 plus reference TRBV7-2 and TRBJ2-7, the full variable domain is GAGVSQSPSNKVTEKGKDVELRCDPISGHTALYWYRQSLGQGLEFLIYFQGNSAPDKSGLPSDRFSAERTGGSVSTLTIQRTQQEDSAVYLCASSLASRAYEQYFGPGTRLTVT.

V usage is TRBV30 and J usage is TRBJ1-6; no clear D gene. CDR3 length: 13 residues. Germline V gene lookup returns CDR1 GTSNPN and CDR2 SVGIG (reference sequence). V lost 0 bases to trimming and J lost 10 bases, with 10 bases between them. CDR3 bases: TGTGCCTGGAGTGTAATGGCTGGCTCACCCCTCCACTTT. Residues: CAWSVMAGSPLHF.

The gene calls are TRBV28 and TRBJ1-4; 10 nucleotides line up with TRBD1. J gave up 16 bases and V 2 bases, and 7 bases lay outside the gene matches. The CDR3 totals 13 residues. Per germline, CDR1 MDHEN and CDR2 SYDVKM. The CDR3 coding sequence is TGTGCCAGCAGTTTAGACAGGGGGCTCCCGAAGTTTTTT. It codes for CASSLDRGLPKFF.

This chain uses TRBV11-1 with TRBJ2-5, with D possibly being TRBD1 (6 bases). Trimming shortened V by 3 bases and J by 4 bases, and 18 bases separated the two germline ends. The V gene's germline CDR1 is SGHAT and CDR2 FQDESV (reference sequence). This CDR3 region has 16 residues. CDR3 amino acids: CASSFQGSRGGETQYF. The DNA for the CDR3 is TGTGCCAGCAGCTTCCAGGGGTCCCGCGGTGGAGAGACCCAGTACTTC.

The rearrangement joins TRBV5-1 to TRBJ1-4; 8 bases fit TRBD1. Germline CDR1 and CDR2: SGHRS and YFSETQ. The CDR3 sequence is 15 residues long. V trimming: 2 bases; J trimming: 8 bases; junction bases outside the gene matches: 8. The chain's CDR3 is CASSLQGQGGEKLFF. The CDR3 DNA reads as TGCGCCAGCAGCTTACAAGGACAGGGTGGCGAAAAACTGTTTTTT.

The V call is TRBV5-1, the J call TRBJ2-7, with D perhaps matching TRBD1 (5 bases). V lost 1 base and J lost 0, with 11 bases in between. CDR1 SGHRS and CDR2 YFSETQ come from the germline V gene. The CDR3 covers 15 residues. The CDR3 region has the DNA TGCGCCAGCAGCTTGACAGGTGCCCGCTCCTACGAGCAGTACTTC. Protein: CASSLTGARSYEQYF.

J is TRBJ1-2 and V is TRBV6-5, with 7 bases that match TRBD1. This CDR3 is 14 amino acids long. J lost 3 bases, V lost 0 bases, and 1 base had no gene match. Germline CDR1 reads MNHEY; CDR2 reads SVGAGI. This chain's CDR3 is CASSYSRGDYGYTF. The CDR3 coding sequence is TGTGCCAGCAGTTACTCCAGGGGGGACTATGGCTACACCTTC.

J is TRBJ2-5 and V is TRBV5-4; D might be TRBD2 (6 bases). V was shortened by 0 bases and J by 7 bases, with 16 bases between the two germline ends. There are 15 residues in the CDR3. Germline CDR1 and CDR2: SGHNT and YYREEE (reference sequence). CDR3 residues: CASSLAEEGSRTQYF. The CDR3 DNA follows: TGTGCCAGCAGCTTGGCCGAGGAGGGCTCAAGGACCCAGTACTTC.